This T cell receptor (beta chain) was sequenced in a study of blood T cell repertoires in COVID-19. In the study overall: Collection of acute and convalescent COVID-19 samples took place in the United States, Italy and Spain.

This clone appeared a few times. In the original workflow: Amplified reference gene primers provided the basis for estimating nucleated cell counts. TCRdb keeps only in-frame clones here, not all; method: immunoSEQ multiplex PCR. The D gene and trimming were derived from the DNA, and the V and J assignments and clone size from that table. Here the sample spans roughly 190,000 clones, roughly nine tenths being singletons. The clonotype comes from a man aged 70-80 years with acute or convalescent COVID-19. Input material: peripheral blood.

The CDR3 region has the DNA TGTGCCAGCAGCTCCTGGGGCGGGGGATCTTCTAGACACAATGAGCAGTTCTTC. Residues: CASSSWGGGSSRHNEQFF. The V and J genes are TRBV3-1 (or the pseudogene TRBV3-2) and TRBJ2-1; TRBD2 aligns across 7 bases. The CDR3 totals 18 residues. V was pared by 5 bases and J by 5 bases, with 18 bases of the junction left unmatched. Germline V gives CDR1 LGHDT, CDR2 YNNKEL (reference sequence).